This entry lists 23 T cell receptor beta chains sequenced from one sample in a study of low-dose radiotherapy and immunotherapy resistance in tumors. Regarding time point: before trial treatment. Gene-specific TRAV and TRBV primers were used for first-strand cDNA, covering alpha and beta chains. With a V-primer adapter and a constant-region primer, TCRs were amplified for around 20 PCR cycles. TCRdb ran MiXCR on the reads and lists one entry per CDR3 protein. The sample carries tens of thousands of distinct CDR3 sequences, roughly 30% recorded once. This specimen was PBMCs, taken before treatment. The source is a female donor with ovarian cancer.

Many counts were recorded for this clonotype. This chain links TRBV29-1 with TRBJ2-7, with no clear D. This CDR3 contains 14 residues. Germline assignment: CDR1 SQVTM and CDR2 ANQGSEA. Trimming took 4 bases from V and 0 from J, leaving 13 bases between them. This CDR3 is CSVVSVASSYEQYF. CDR3 in DNA: TGCAGCGTTGTGTCAGTTGCATCCTCCTACGAGCAGTACTTC.

The table lists this clonotype with a few counts. The rearrangement uses TRBV28 and TRBJ1-5, with TRBD1 matching over 8 bases. CDR1 is MDHEN and CDR2 is SYDVKM in the germline V gene. This CDR3 comprises 15 residues. Trimming took 5 bases from V and 5 from J; bases not matched to a gene: 8. This chain's CDR3 is CASSQRQGSYQPQHF. In DNA form, the CDR3 reads TGTGCCAGCAGTCAACGACAGGGGTCCTATCAGCCCCAGCATTTT. Variable domain in full (rest from reference TRBV28 and TRBJ1-5): DVKVTQSSRYLVKRTGEKVFLECVQDMDHENMFWYRQDPGLGLRLIYFSYDVKMKEKGDIPEGYSVSREKKERFSLILESASTNQTSMYLCASSQRQGSYQPQHFGDGTRLSIL.

This clonotype has at least ten counts. The V call is TRBV7-2, the J call TRBJ1-2; D possibly corresponds to TRBD1 (6 bases). V lost 3 bases and J 0 bases, leaving 11 bases between the germline ends. Germline-derived CDR1 and CDR2 are SGHTA and FQGNSA. This CDR3 comprises 15 residues. The CDR3: CASSFRGLPNYGYTF. CDR3 DNA: TGTGCCAGCAGCTTCAGGGGACTTCCTAACTATGGCTACACCTTC.

The rearrangement links TRBV5-6 to TRBJ1-1; D is uncertain. CDR1 SGHDT and CDR2 YYEEEE come from the germline V gene. V dropped 4 bases and J dropped 0 bases, with 10 bases sitting between them. The CDR3 consists of 14 residues. Written as DNA, the CDR3 is TGTGCCAGCAGCCTTGGGGATATGAACACTGAAGCTTTCTTT. Its protein is CASSLGDMNTEAFF.

This clonotype was seen at least ten times. This sequence joins TRBV2 and TRBJ2-4; D may be TRBD1 or TRBD2 (5 bases each). Per the germline V gene, CDR1 is SNHLY and CDR2 is FYNNEI. Trimming removed 6 bases at V and 0 bases at J, with 21 bases between. There are 18 residues in the CDR3. The CDR3 here is CASSSRGPGPLAKNIQYF. CDR3 DNA sequence: TGTGCCAGCAGCTCTCGAGGGCCGGGGCCCCTAGCCAAAAACATTCAGTACTTC.

There are many counts of this clonotype. The chain links TRBV28 to TRBJ1-1; D is uncertain. CDR3 length: 12 residues. The V gene lost 7 bases and the J gene lost 3 bases, with 9 bases spanning the gap. Germline CDR1 is MDHEN and CDR2 is SYDVKM. The CDR3 spells CASTTTDTEAFF. The CDR3 coding sequence is TGTGCCAGCACTACAACGGACACTGAAGCTTTCTTT.

This clonotype was counted between two and nine times. The V gene is TRBV5-1, the J gene TRBJ1-2; D is perhaps TRBD1 (6 bases). V lost 4 bases and J 4 bases, leaving 23 bases between the germline ends. The CDR3 consists of 17 residues. CDR1 and CDR2 from the germline V gene are SGHRS and YFSETQ. CDR3: CASSPRGGQDLFYGYTF. CDR3 nucleotides: TGCGCCAGCAGCCCTAGGGGGGGGCAGGACCTATTCTATGGCTACACCTTC.

Remarks on this clonotype: The junction does not match germline at one end; this may be a read error. This rearrangement joins TRBV10-3 to TRBJ2-1, with D possibly called TRBD1 or TRBD2 (5 bases each). The CDR3 is made up of 16 amino acids. The germline gives CDR1 ENHRY, CDR2 SYGVKD. The chain's CDR3 is CAISESGVGSYNEQFF. In nucleotides, the CDR3 is TGTGCCATCAGTGAGTCGGGGGTGGGCTCCTACAATGAGCAGTTTTTC.

The sample holds many counts of this clonotype. J is TRBJ2-1 and V is TRBV11-3; no clear D gene. The CDR3 spans 14 residues. Trimming removed 5 bases at V and 7 bases at J, with 15 bases between. Per the germline V gene, CDR1 is SGHNT and CDR2 is YENEEA. The CDR3: CASSPVNFGNEQFF. DNA for the CDR3: TGTGCCAGCAGCCCAGTCAATTTCGGGAATGAGCAGTTCTTC.

There are many counts of this clonotype. The chain uses TRBV19 and TRBJ2-2; TRBD2 aligns across 7 bases. Germline trimming cut 4 bases from V and 6 bases from J; bases unmatched to any gene: 8. The germline CDR1 and CDR2 sequences are LNHDA and SQIVND (reference sequence). There are 15 residues in the CDR3. CDR3 in amino acids: CASSRDRGRAGELFF. CDR3 coding DNA: TGTGCCAGTAGTAGGGACCGCGGGAGAGCCGGGGAGCTGTTTTTT.

This clonotype is categorized as medium-sized. The chain uses TRBV12-3 or TRBV12-4 and TRBJ2-1, with 14 bases that match TRBD2. This CDR3 region has 16 residues. With 5 bases clipped from V and 8 bases from J, the junction kept 8 bases outside the gene matches. The CDR3 DNA sequence: TGTGCCAGCAGTCCTCGACTAGCGGGAGGGCCATATGAGCAGTTCTTC. Its translation is CASSPRLAGGPYEQFF.

This clonotype appeared many times. The chain joins TRBV28 to TRBJ1-2, with 7 bases identical to TRBD1. Germline loops: CDR1 MDHEN, CDR2 SYDVKM. CDR3 length: 17 amino acids. V trimming: 2 bases; J trimming: 4 bases; junction bases outside the gene matches: 13. CDR3 bases: TGTGCCAGCAGTTTAGGAGCGACAGGGATGGATGGCTATGGCTACACCTTC. Amino acids: CASSLGATGMDGYGYTF.

On this clonotype itself: At one end, the junction sequence differs from germline, possibly due to a read error. This sequence joins TRBV18 and TRBJ2-7; a possible D gene is TRBD1 (5 bases). Germline V CDR1 and CDR2: KGHSH, LQKENI. The CDR3 spans 14 residues. CDR3 DNA sequence: TGTGCCGGCTCCCCCGTCGCCAGGGAAAGCAAGCAGTACTTC. Translation: CAGSPVARESKQYF.

In this sample, this clonotype turned up many times. The rearrangement uses TRBV24-1 and TRBJ2-3, with a possible D match to TRBD2 (6 bases). The CDR3 loop spans 17 amino acids. Trimming removed 3 bases from V and 0 bases from J, with 15 bases in between. Germline V gene sequence: CDR1 KGHDR, CDR2 SFDVKD. The CDR3 DNA is TGTGCCACCAGTGATCCGGACCGTGGGGGGAGCACAGATACGCAGTATTTT. Translation gives CATSDPDRGGSTDTQYF.

The chain recombines TRBV6-2 or TRBV6-3 with TRBJ2-3; maybe TRBD2 (6 bases). This CDR3 comprises 15 residues. CDR1 and CDR2 (germline): MNHEY, SVGEGT. V shed 4 bases and J shed 2 bases, with 13 bases lying between them. The CDR3 sequence: CASSSPGTFTDTQYF. The DNA of the CDR3 is TGTGCCAGCAGTTCACCCGGGACTTTCACAGATACGCAGTATTTT.

On this clonotype: A read error likely explains this, since a far larger clone differs by one base. Since the CDR3 does not end with the conserved phenylalanine or tryptophan, this likely comes from a read error. The CDR3 here is CASSQVGSPYYGYTY. The CDR3 DNA follows: TGTGCCAGCAGCCAAGTTGGGTCGCCCTACTATGGCTACACCTAC. The chain links TRBV5-4 to TRBJ1-2; D not resolved. The CDR3 is 15 residues long. The V gene's germline CDR1 is SGHNT and CDR2 YYREEE (reference sequence). Trimming shortened V by 4 bases and J by 3 bases, and 16 bases separated the two germline ends.

V usage is TRBV11-2 and J usage is TRBJ2-2; TRBD1 might be the D (6 bases). V lost 3 bases to trimming and J lost 5 bases, with 16 bases between them. This CDR3 is built from 16 residues. CDR1 and CDR2 (germline): SGHAT, FQNNGV. CDR3 sequence: CASSLTDRRRTGELFF. Written as DNA, the CDR3 is TGTGCCAGCAGCTTGACAGACAGGCGGAGGACCGGGGAGCTGTTTTTT.

The sample holds many counts of this clonotype. This chain joins TRBV2 and TRBJ2-1; 13 bases agree with TRBD2. The J segment lost 6 bases and the V segment lost 6 bases, leaving 8 bases of the junction unmatched. The germline gives CDR1 SNHLY, CDR2 FYNNEI. The CDR3 covers 16 residues. CDR3: CASSPGLAGEGNEQFF. In DNA, the CDR3 is TGTGCCAGCAGCCCAGGACTAGCGGGAGAAGGCAATGAGCAGTTCTTC.

On this clonotype itself: The DNA is omitted, as the CDR3 cannot be located on it reliably, and the CDR3 follows TCRdb's listing. The V gene is TRBV5-6, the J gene TRBJ2-7; the table's D call of TRBD2 was not tested on the DNA. Germline values: CDR1 SGHDT, CDR2 YYEEEE. Termini included, the CDR3 measures 20 amino acids. The CDR3 reads CASSFYICSAAGLLAYEQYF.

This clonotype turned up a few times. The rearrangement joins TRBV10-1 to TRBJ2-5; D unclear. In germline, CDR1 is WNHNN, CDR2 SYGVQD (reference sequence). The CDR3 sequence is 14 residues long. V lost 6 bases and J lost 9, with 20 bases in between. The CDR3 loop is CASSEQASGLAQYF. The CDR3 nucleotides read TGCGCCAGCAGCGAGCAGGCGTCTGGGTTGGCCCAGTACTTC.

Ten or more counts support this clonotype. The rearrangement joins TRBV18 to TRBJ1-6, with D possibly TRBD1 on 6 matching bases. Germline values: CDR1 KGHSH, CDR2 LQKENI. V lost 1 base and J 9 bases, leaving 10 bases between the germline ends. The CDR3 runs 14 residues. For the CDR3, the DNA is TGTGCCAGCTCACCACTGGGGGCAGGTTCACCCCTCCACTTT. Its protein product is CASSPLGAGSPLHF.

The CDR3 here is CSALDPSYEQYF. The CDR3 region has the DNA TGCAGTGCCTTAGATCCCTCCTACGAGCAGTACTTC. V gene TRBV20-1 combines with J gene TRBJ2-7; D is undetermined. The germline CDR1 and CDR2 sequences are DFQATT and SNEGSKA (reference sequence). Trimming shortened V by 6 bases and J by 0 bases, and 9 bases separated the two germline ends. CDR3 length: 12 residues.

This clonotype was recorded at least ten times. The rearrangement links TRBV20-1 to TRBJ2-1; 12 positions agree with TRBD2. This CDR3 has 15 residues. Trimming cost V 2 bases and J 4 bases; bases outside gene matches: 3. The germline gives CDR1 DFQATT, CDR2 SNEGSKA (reference sequence). The CDR3, as DNA: TGCAGTGCTAGAAGGACTAGCGGGGTTTACAATGAGCAGTTCTTC. Translation: CSARRTSGVYNEQFF.